Each of the 8 T cell receptor beta chains below was sequenced from the same sample in a study of T-cell reconstitution after alpha-beta-depleted transplantation in children. Unique molecular identifiers were incorporated into the prepared TCRbeta library. TCRdb re-called the PCR reads with MiXCR, one entry per CDR3 protein. The profile shows about 210,000 distinct CDR3 sequences, about 15% of them singletons. The sequences come from PBMCs, mostly from graft donor cells, collected 360 days after TCRalphabeta/CD19-depleted stem cell transplant. These receptors were collected from a male patient between 2 and 10 years old who had a stem cell transplant for acute lymphoblastic leukemia, so the T cells may come from the graft donor.

This clonotype was observed a handful of times. The V and J genes are TRBV5-1 and TRBJ2-3; 11 nucleotides match TRBD1. The V segment lost 4 bases and the J segment 6 bases; nucleotides outside the gene matches: 10. This CDR3 spans 16 amino acids. Germline V gives CDR1 SGHRS, CDR2 YFSETQ. The CDR3, as DNA: TGCGCCAGCAGCCCGGGACAGGGGGTTATTTATGATACGCAGTATTTT. Translation: CASSPGQGVIYDTQYF.

V and J are TRBV6-2 or TRBV6-3 and TRBJ2-7, with D perhaps TRBD1 or TRBD2 (6 bases each). Germline V gene lookup returns CDR1 MNHEY and CDR2 SVGEGT. This CDR3 is 17 amino acids long. V gave up 2 bases and J gave up 3 bases, with 20 bases separating them. The CDR3 coding sequence is TGTGCCAGCAGTTACGCGGGACATTGGTTTTCTGACTACGAGCAGTACTTC. Translating it yields CASSYAGHWFSDYEQYF.

This clonotype was detected a few times. The chain combines TRBV3-1 with TRBJ2-1, with D possibly TRBD2 on 6 matching bases. In germline, CDR1 is LGHDT, CDR2 YNNKEL (reference sequence). Trimming stripped 0 bases from V and 5 bases from J, with 14 bases between. This CDR3 contains 16 residues. CDR3 nucleotide sequence: TGTGCCAGCAGCCAAGATTTCGGACTAACCAACAATGAGCAGTTCTTC. As protein: CASSQDFGLTNNEQFF.

The chain uses TRBV24-1 and TRBJ1-5; 7 nucleotides agree with TRBD1. The CDR3 is 16 amino acids. V shed 2 bases, J shed 3 bases, and the junction held 6 bases outside the gene matches. Germline values: CDR1 KGHDR, CDR2 SFDVKD. The CDR3 protein is CATSDSRGTANQPQHF. The CDR3 bases are TGTGCCACCAGTGATTCCCGAGGGACAGCCAATCAGCCCCAGCATTTT.

This sequence joins TRBV12-3 or TRBV12-4 and TRBJ2-1; perhaps D is TRBD1 or TRBD2 (6 bases each). The V end was cut by 1 base, the J end by 9 bases, with 13 bases between. This CDR3 is built from 14 residues. CDR3 nucleotide sequence: TGTGCCAGCAGTTTAGTCGGGAGAGGGGGTGAGCAGTTCTTC. It yields the protein CASSLVGRGGEQFF.

V and J are TRBV27 and TRBJ2-7; D is undetermined. V lost 5 bases and J 2 bases, leaving 10 bases between the germline ends. Germline V gives CDR1 MNHEY, CDR2 SMNVEV (reference sequence). CDR3 length equals 13 residues. For the CDR3, the DNA is TGTGCCAGCAGTACCTCTGACACCTACGAGCAGTACTTC. It translates to CASSTSDTYEQYF.

The table lists this clonotype with a few counts. The chain has TRBV3-1 and TRBJ2-3; D is unclear. The CDR3 covers 15 residues. The V gene lost 0 bases and the J gene lost 1 base, with 8 bases spanning the gap. Germline V gene sequence: CDR1 LGHDT, CDR2 YNNKEL (reference sequence). CDR3 sequence reads: CASSQEWVRTDTQYF. The CDR3 bases are TGTGCCAGCAGCCAAGAGTGGGTACGCACAGATACGCAGTATTTT.

This clonotype was counted between two and nine times. The chain employs TRBV14 and TRBJ2-5, with TRBD2 identical over 10 bases. The CDR3 length is 17 residues. Germline values: CDR1 SGHDN, CDR2 FVKESK. With V trimmed by 1 base and J by 3 bases, 8 bases remained unmatched. Here the CDR3 reads CASSQGLALAGKETQYF. The CDR3, as DNA: TGTGCCAGCAGCCAAGGTCTGGCACTAGCGGGGAAAGAGACCCAGTACTTC.